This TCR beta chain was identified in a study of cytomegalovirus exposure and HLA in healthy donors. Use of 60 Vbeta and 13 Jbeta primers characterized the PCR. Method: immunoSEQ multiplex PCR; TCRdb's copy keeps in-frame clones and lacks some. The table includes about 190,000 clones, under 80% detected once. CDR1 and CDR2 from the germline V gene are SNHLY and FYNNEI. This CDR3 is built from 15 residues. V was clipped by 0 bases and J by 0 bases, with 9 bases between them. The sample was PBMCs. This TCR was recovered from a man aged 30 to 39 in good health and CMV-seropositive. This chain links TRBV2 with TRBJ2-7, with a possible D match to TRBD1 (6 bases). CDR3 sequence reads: CASSEAGALSYEQYF. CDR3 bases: TGTGCCAGCAGTGAAGCGGGGGCTCTCTCCTACGAGCAGTACTTC.